The 11 T cell receptor beta chains below were found in one sample sequenced in a study of T cells in localized non-small cell lung cancer. Generated by immunoSEQ multiplex PCR, the TCRdb table keeps only in-frame clones and is missing some. Counted here are fewer than 13,000 clones, around 79% occurring once; the ten biggest clones make up 25% to 35%. The sequencing used peripheral blood, collected before any cancer treatment. All receptors derive from a male donor aged 60 or older with stage I lung adenocarcinoma.

J is TRBJ2-7 and V is TRBV2, with 8 bases matching TRBD2. The germline V gene encodes CDR1 SNHLY and CDR2 FYNNEI. Trimming took 5 bases from V and 2 from J; bases not matched to a gene: 14. This CDR3 spans 17 amino acids. CDR3 sequence: CASSPTRGSGTPYEQYF. CDR3 DNA: TGTGCCAGCAGTCCAACCCGGGGTAGCGGGACCCCCTACGAGCAGTACTTC.

This clone was seen more than once but under ten times. The chain has TRBV7-2 and TRBJ1-5; possible D gene TRBD1, 5 bases. V lost 5 bases and J lost 1, with 15 bases in between. Germline lookup yields CDR1 SGHTA and CDR2 FQGNSA. The CDR3 sequence is 16 residues long. The CDR3 spells CASSRPGTGSNQPQHF. As DNA, the CDR3 is TGTGCCAGCAGCCGTCCCGGGACCGGAAGCAATCAGCCCCAGCATTTT.

V usage is TRBV18 and J usage is TRBJ2-3; D unclear. V shed 3 bases and J shed 6 bases, with 13 bases lying between them. CDR1 KGHSH and CDR2 LQKENI come from the germline V gene. This CDR3 is built from 14 residues. The CDR3 DNA reads as TGTGCCAGCTCACCTCGGCCGCTCGTGGATACGCAGTATTTT. Its translation: CASSPRPLVDTQYF.

This clone was seen a handful of times. This chain links TRBV5-4 with TRBJ1-2, with a weak D call TRBD1 (5 bases). This CDR3 is 15 amino acids long. Trimming took off 6 bases at V and 2 bases at J, with 17 bases between the two ends. Germline CDR1 and CDR2: SGHNT and YYREEE (reference sequence). CDR3 loop: CASTEGNGINYGYTF. The CDR3 nucleotides are TGTGCCAGCACCGAGGGGAACGGGATAAACTATGGCTACACCTTC. Filled out from reference TRBV5-4 and TRBJ1-2, the complete variable domain reads ETGVTQSPTHLIKTRGQQVTLRCSSQSGHNTVSWYQQALGQGPQFIFQYYREEENGRGNFPPRFSGLQFPNYSSELNVNALELDDSALYLCASTEGNGINYGYTFGSGTRLTVV.

The chain couples TRBV5-1 to TRBJ2-3, with TRBD1 matching 10 bases. This CDR3 has 15 amino acids. Germline loops: CDR1 SGHRS, CDR2 YFSETQ. V dropped 7 bases and J dropped 5; count of bases not matched to a gene: 10. CDR3 DNA: TGCGCCAGCCGAGAGGGACAGGGGAGGGTAGATACGCAGTATTTT. The encoded protein is CASREGQGRVDTQYF.

This clone occurred a few times. The chain links TRBV10-1 to TRBJ1-5; weak D call: TRBD1 (5 bases). The CDR3 runs 13 residues. The germline gives CDR1 WNHNN, CDR2 SYGVQD (reference sequence). V was shortened by 8 bases and J by 2 bases, with 10 bases between the two germline ends. The CDR3 region has the DNA TGCGCCAGCTCCGGGACGGGCAATCAGCCCCAGCATTTT. It translates to CASSGTGNQPQHF.

The rearrangement links TRBV28 to TRBJ2-7; no firm D call. From germline, CDR1 is MDHEN and CDR2 SYDVKM. V was pared by 6 bases and J by 1 base, with 13 bases between. The CDR3 is made up of 14 amino acids. The DNA of the CDR3 is TGTGCCAGCAGCCGAGGTGGGGTTTCCTACGAGCAGTACTTC. Its protein is CASSRGGVSYEQYF. The whole variable domain, remainder taken from reference TRBV28 and TRBJ2-7, is DVKVTQSSRYLVKRTGEKVFLECVQDMDHENMFWYRQDPGLGLRLIYFSYDVKMKEKGDIPEGYSVSREKKERFSLILESASTNQTSMYLCASSRGGVSYEQYFGPGTRLTVT.

The chain joins TRBV25-1 to TRBJ2-5; D tentatively reads TRBD1 or TRBD2 (6 bases each). From germline, CDR1 is MGHDK and CDR2 SYGVNS. The ends were cut back, 1 base at V and 5 bases at J, with 11 bases in the middle. This CDR3 is built from 14 residues. CDR3 protein: CASSELGGGETQYF. The CDR3 bases are TGTGCCAGCAGTGAATTGGGGGGCGGGGAGACCCAGTACTTC.

This clone was seen a few times. The chain uses TRBV7-2 and TRBJ2-7, with D tentatively TRBD2 (5 bases). This CDR3 has 12 amino acids. Germline V CDR1 and CDR2: SGHTA, FQGNSA. The V end lost 2 bases, the J end lost 6 bases, and 8 bases lay between the germline ends. CDR3 region: CASSLYGVEQYF. CDR3 nucleotides: TGTGCCAGCAGCTTATACGGGGTCGAGCAGTACTTC.

This clone has a single count. This chain links TRBV5-1 with TRBJ2-3; D call uncertain. Trimming took 0 bases from V and 2 from J, leaving 10 bases between them. The CDR3 consists of 15 residues. The germline CDR1 and CDR2 sequences are SGHRS and YFSETQ. The CDR3 nucleotides read TGCGCCAGCAGCTTGGTGGGCGGTTCCACAGATACGCAGTATTTT. Translation: CASSLVGGSTDTQYF.

The chain joins TRBV25-1 to TRBJ1-4, with 7 bases identical to TRBD1. The CDR3 contains 15 residues. Unmatched junction bases numbered 9, after V lost 3 bases and J lost 8 bases. The V gene's germline CDR1 is MGHDK and CDR2 SYGVNS. CDR3 coding DNA: TGTGCCAGCAGTGAGAGGGGGCGAAGTTGGGAAAAACTGTTTTTT. Its protein is CASSERGRSWEKLFF.